This T cell receptor beta chain appears in the sequencing data of a study of CD8 T cells in ankylosing spondylitis. This clonotype was observed a few times. Libraries for TCR beta were made by quantitative 5'-RACE with molecular barcodes. Each CDR3 protein is one row after TCRdb ran MiXCR on the 5' RACE reads. The sample has 380,000 or so distinct CDR3 sequences, 20% seen once. Per germline, CDR1 PRHDT and CDR2 FYEKMQ (reference sequence). The CDR3 covers 13 residues. The J segment lost 9 bases and the V segment lost 11 bases, leaving 13 bases of the junction unmatched. The V and J genes are TRBV13 and TRBJ2-1; 7 bases match TRBD2. Specimen: blood, either unsorted or a sorted T cell fraction (not recorded which). The receptor comes from a male donor with ankylosing spondylitis or in good health (not recorded which). The CDR3: CAQAKRPGGEQFF. The CDR3 region has the DNA TGTGCCCAAGCTAAGAGGCCGGGAGGTGAGCAGTTCTTC.